This T cell receptor beta chain originates from a study of early T cells in non-severe SARS-CoV-2 infection. This clonotype was seen many times. TCRdb redid the calling of the 5' RACE reads with MiXCR, one entry per CDR3 protein. The repertoire holds approximately 76,000 distinct CDR3 sequences, around 12% seen once, with around 1.3% in the top ten. The CDR3 has 13 amino acids. The V gene lost 4 bases and the J gene lost 2 bases, with 12 bases spanning the gap. Germline V gene sequence: CDR1 DFQATT, CDR2 SNEGSKA (reference sequence). The rearrangement joins TRBV20-1 to TRBJ2-7; possibly TRBD1 for D (6 bases). The receptor's source is an adult who was a healthcare worker with PCR-confirmed SARS-CoV-2 infection or an uninfected control (not recorded which). Sequencing was performed on whole blood. The CDR3 reads CSATEGQTYEQYF. The CDR3 bases are TGCAGTGCTACTGAGGGACAAACCTACGAGCAGTACTTC.